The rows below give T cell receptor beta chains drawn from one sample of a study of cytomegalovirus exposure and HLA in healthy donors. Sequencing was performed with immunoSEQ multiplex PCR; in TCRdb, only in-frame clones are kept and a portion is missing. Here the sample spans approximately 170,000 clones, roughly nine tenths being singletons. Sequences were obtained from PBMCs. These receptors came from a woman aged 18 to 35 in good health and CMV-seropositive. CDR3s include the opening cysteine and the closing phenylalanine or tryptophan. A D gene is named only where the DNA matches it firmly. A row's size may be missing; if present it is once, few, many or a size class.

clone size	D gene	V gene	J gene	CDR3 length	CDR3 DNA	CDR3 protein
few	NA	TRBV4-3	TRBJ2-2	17	TGCGCCAGCAGCCCCGGCAGGGCAGAATTAAACACCGGGGAGCTGTTTTTT	CASSPGRAELNTGELFF
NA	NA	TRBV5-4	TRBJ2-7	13	TGTGCCAGCAGCTTGGAATCCGGGTACGAGCAGTACTTC	CASSLESGYEQYF
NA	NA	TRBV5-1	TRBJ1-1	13	TGCGCCAGCAGCCCGGAGGGCAATTGGGAAGCTTTCTTT	CASSPEGNWEAFF
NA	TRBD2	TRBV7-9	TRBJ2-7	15	TGTGCCAGCAGCTCGCCATCTAGCGGGAAAGACGAGCAGTACTTC	CASSSPSSGKDEQYF
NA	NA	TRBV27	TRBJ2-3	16	TGTGCCAGCAGTTTCCCCGGACATACTGCCACAGATACGCAGTATTTT	CASSFPGHTATDTQYF
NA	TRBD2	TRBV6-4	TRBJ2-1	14	TGTGCCAGCAGTAGACTAGCGGGAGTAAATGAGCAGTTCTTC	CASSRLAGVNEQFF
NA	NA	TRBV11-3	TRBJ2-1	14	TGTGCCAGCAGCTTAGATGGAGAGGCAACTGAGCAGTTCTTC	CASSLDGEATEQFF
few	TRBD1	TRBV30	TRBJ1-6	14	TGTGCCTGGAGCGGGGGACAGTATAATTCACCCCTCCACTTT	CAWSGGQYNSPLHF
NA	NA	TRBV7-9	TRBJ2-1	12	TGTGCCAGCAGCTTCGTCGGGAAGGAGCAGTTCTTC	CASSFVGKEQFF
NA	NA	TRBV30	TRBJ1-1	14	TGTGCCTGGAGCCGAGGGGGACCTCGGACTGAAGCTTTCTTT	CAWSRGGPRTEAFF
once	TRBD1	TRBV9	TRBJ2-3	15	TGTGCCAGCAGCGTCAGGGACAGGTCGACAGATACGCAGTATTTT	CASSVRDRSTDTQYF
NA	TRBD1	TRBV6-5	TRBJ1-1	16	TGTGCCAGCAGTTACTTTTCACAGGGGGTTGGAACTGAAGCTTTCTTT	CASSYFSQGVGTEAFF
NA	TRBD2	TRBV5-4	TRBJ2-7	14	TGTGCCAGCAGCTCAGCGGGGGGGCCTCACGAGCAGTACTTC	CASSSAGGPHEQYF
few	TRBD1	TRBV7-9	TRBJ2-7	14	TGTGCCAGCAGCTTAGTAGGGACAGGGAGCGAGCAGTACTTC	CASSLVGTGSEQYF
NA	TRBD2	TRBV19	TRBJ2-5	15	TGTGCCAGTAGCTCCGGGACTAGCGGTCAAGAGACCCAGTACTTC	CASSSGTSGQETQYF
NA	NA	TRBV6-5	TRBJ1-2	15	TGTGCCAGCAGTTCCTTCCGGCGGGGGGCGCGGGGCTACACCTTC	CASSSFRRGARGYTF
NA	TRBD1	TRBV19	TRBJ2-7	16	TGTGCCACCTCTTCCCGGGGACAGGATACCTCCTACGAGCAGTACTTC	CATSSRGQDTSYEQYF
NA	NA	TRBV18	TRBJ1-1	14	TGTGCCAGCTCATCAGGGTTTATGAACACTGAAGCTTTCTTT	CASSSGFMNTEAFF
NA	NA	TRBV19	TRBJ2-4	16	TGTGCCAGTACTGGAGGCTCCCGAGGGGCCAAAAACATTCAGTACTTC	CASTGGSRGAKNIQYF
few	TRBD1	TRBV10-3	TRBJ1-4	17	TGTGCCATCAGTGAGTCCCAGGGGGCGCGTCCCGGAGAAAAACTGTTTTTT	CAISESQGARPGEKLFF
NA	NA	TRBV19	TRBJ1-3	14	TGTGCCAGTAGTATACAGGACTCTGGAAACACCATATATTTT	CASSIQDSGNTIYF
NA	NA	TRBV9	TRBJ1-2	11	TGTGCCAGCAGGTCCATCTATGGCTACACCTTC	CASRSIYGYTF
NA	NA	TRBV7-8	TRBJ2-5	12	TGTGCCAGCAGCCCCTACCTAGAGACCCAGTACTTC	CASSPYLETQYF
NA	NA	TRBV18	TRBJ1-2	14	TGTGCCAGCTCATCGGGACACAGAGCCCATGGCTACACCTTC	CASSSGHRAHGYTF
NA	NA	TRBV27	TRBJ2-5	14	TGTGCCAGCACCCCCAAACTAGGGGGTGAGACCCAGTACTTC	CASTPKLGGETQYF
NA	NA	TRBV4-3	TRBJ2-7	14	TGCGCCAGCAGCCAAGGAGTGAACTCCTACGAGCAGTACTTC	CASSQGVNSYEQYF
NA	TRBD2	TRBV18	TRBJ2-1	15	TGTGCCAGCTCACCACGGCGGGAGGGTGGGAATGAGCAGTTCTTC	CASSPRREGGNEQFF